These T cell receptor beta chains were read from a single sample in a study of response to subunit inactivated influenza vaccine. TCRdb independently ran MiXCR on the RT-PCR reads; one entry per CDR3 protein. The profile shows some 500,000 distinct CDR3 sequences, 16% of them singletons. This material consisted of CD4+ T cells sorted from PBMCs, taken roughly 24 months after vaccination. Receptors were obtained from a man aged 45 to 75 who received an inactivated influenza vaccine. Both conserved end residues are part of each CDR3. Fields, in order: CDR3 DNA, CDR3 protein, V gene, clone size, D gene, J gene. A D gene is named only where the DNA matches it firmly. The size of a clone is reported for some rows only, either as once, few or many, or as a class for expanded clones.

CDR3 DNA: TGTGCCAGCAGCTTAATGGCCGGTACCGGGGAGCTGTTTTTT; CDR3 protein: CASSLMAGTGELFF; V gene: TRBV7-3; clone size: NA; D gene: NA; J gene: TRBJ2-2
CDR3 DNA: TGTGCCAGCACCCTTCAGGGGCGGAACACCGGGGAGCTGTTTTTT; CDR3 protein: CASTLQGRNTGELFF; V gene: TRBV5-6; clone size: NA; D gene: NA; J gene: TRBJ2-2
CDR3 DNA: TGTGCCATCAGGCTACAGAGCTCCTACGAGCAGTACTTC; CDR3 protein: CAIRLQSSYEQYF; V gene: TRBV10-3; clone size: NA; D gene: NA; J gene: TRBJ2-7
CDR3 DNA: TGTGCCAGCAGCCAAGCATCCGGGGATAGCAATCAGCCCCAGCATTTT; CDR3 protein: CASSQASGDSNQPQHF; V gene: TRBV4-2; clone size: NA; D gene: NA; J gene: TRBJ1-5
CDR3 DNA: TGCGCCAGCAGCCAAGATTCTCAAACCGGGGAGCTGTTTTTT; CDR3 protein: CASSQDSQTGELFF; V gene: TRBV4-3; clone size: NA; D gene: NA; J gene: TRBJ2-2
CDR3 DNA: TGTGCCAGCAGCGCAGGTCGGTACGAGCAGTACTTC; CDR3 protein: CASSAGRYEQYF; V gene: TRBV7-2; clone size: NA; D gene: NA; J gene: TRBJ2-7
CDR3 DNA: TGTGCCAGCAGACCAACCGGGACGGGGTCCTACGAGCAGTACTTC; CDR3 protein: CASRPTGTGSYEQYF; V gene: TRBV6-2/TRBV6-3; clone size: NA; D gene: NA; J gene: TRBJ2-7
CDR3 DNA: TGTGCCAGTAGTAGGGGACAGGTCAAAGAGACCCAGTACTTC; CDR3 protein: CASSRGQVKETQYF; V gene: TRBV19; clone size: NA; D gene: TRBD1; J gene: TRBJ2-5
CDR3 DNA: TGTGCCAGCAGCTTACGGACAGGGGGCGAGAATGAGCAGTTCTTC; CDR3 protein: CASSLRTGGENEQFF; V gene: TRBV7-2; clone size: few; D gene: TRBD1; J gene: TRBJ2-1
CDR3 DNA: TGTGCCAGCAGACCTAGCGGGGGATATACGGAGACCCAGTACTTC; CDR3 protein: CASRPSGGYTETQYF; V gene: TRBV12-3/TRBV12-4; clone size: NA; D gene: TRBD2; J gene: TRBJ2-5
CDR3 DNA: TGTGCCAGCAGTTTACTGGGCGATAGCACAGATACGCAGTATTTT; CDR3 protein: CASSLLGDSTDTQYF; V gene: TRBV27; clone size: NA; D gene: NA; J gene: TRBJ2-3
CDR3 DNA: TGCTATCCGGGCGGGAGCACTGAAGCTTTCTTT; CDR3 protein: CYPGGSTEAFF; V gene: TRBV20-1; clone size: NA; D gene: NA; J gene: TRBJ1-1
CDR3 DNA: TGTGCCAGCAGACAAAGACAGGGGCGCATGAACACTGAAGCTTTCTTT; CDR3 protein: CASRQRQGRMNTEAFF; V gene: TRBV7-2; clone size: few; D gene: TRBD1; J gene: TRBJ1-1
CDR3 DNA: TGTGCCAGCAGCCGCATCATGGGAACCGGGGAGCTGTTTTTT; CDR3 protein: CASSRIMGTGELFF; V gene: TRBV7-9; clone size: few; D gene: NA; J gene: TRBJ2-2
CDR3 DNA: TGTGCCAGCAGTCCTCAACAGATGAACACTGAAGCTTTCTTT; CDR3 protein: CASSPQQMNTEAFF; V gene: TRBV28; clone size: many; D gene: NA; J gene: TRBJ1-1
CDR3 DNA: TGTGCCAGCAGCCAAGATCGGTCAAGACAAGAGACCCAGTACTTC; CDR3 protein: CASSQDRSRQETQYF; V gene: TRBV14; clone size: few; D gene: NA; J gene: TRBJ2-5
CDR3 DNA: TGTGCCAGCAGTTCAGCCGACAGGGGCGGTAACGAGCAGTACTTC; CDR3 protein: CASSSADRGGNEQYF; V gene: TRBV6-5; clone size: once; D gene: TRBD1; J gene: TRBJ2-7
CDR3 DNA: TGTGCCAGCAGCTTAACTCGGGACAGGGGAACCGAGACCCAGTACTTC; CDR3 protein: CASSLTRDRGTETQYF; V gene: TRBV5-8; clone size: few; D gene: TRBD1; J gene: TRBJ2-5
CDR3 DNA: TGTGCCACCAGTAATTCCTGGACAGGGTACACCGGGGAGCTGTTTTTT; CDR3 protein: CATSNSWTGYTGELFF; V gene: TRBV24-1; clone size: many; D gene: TRBD1; J gene: TRBJ2-2
CDR3 DNA: TGTGCCAGCAGACGGACAGGAGCGGACACCGGGGAGCTGTTTTTT; CDR3 protein: CASRRTGADTGELFF; V gene: TRBV3-1; clone size: NA; D gene: TRBD1; J gene: TRBJ2-2
CDR3 DNA: TGCAGTGCTCCCGCTCTAGGCAGGGGCCGCACAGATACGCAGTATTTT; CDR3 protein: CSAPALGRGRTDTQYF; V gene: TRBV20-1; clone size: few; D gene: NA; J gene: TRBJ2-3
CDR3 DNA: TGTGCCACCAGCAGAGATCCATCGGGGTTGGGCACAGATACGCAGTATTTT; CDR3 protein: CATSRDPSGLGTDTQYF; V gene: TRBV15; clone size: NA; D gene: NA; J gene: TRBJ2-3
CDR3 DNA: TGTGCCAGCAGGGGAACAGCTATTAACACCGGGGAGCTGTTTTTT; CDR3 protein: CASRGTAINTGELFF; V gene: TRBV27; clone size: NA; D gene: NA; J gene: TRBJ2-2
CDR3 DNA: TGCGCCAGCAGCCAAGAGATCACAGGACATGGCTACACCTTC; CDR3 protein: CASSQEITGHGYTF; V gene: TRBV4-1; clone size: NA; D gene: NA; J gene: TRBJ1-2
CDR3 DNA: TGTGCCATGGCATTAGCGGTCACAGATACGCAGTATTTT; CDR3 protein: CAMALAVTDTQYF; V gene: TRBV10-3; clone size: NA; D gene: NA; J gene: TRBJ2-3
CDR3 DNA: TGTGCCAGCAGCCCTGGCCAACAGGGGTGGTTGACCGGGGAGCTGTTTTTT; CDR3 protein: CASSPGQQGWLTGELFF; V gene: TRBV11-2; clone size: NA; D gene: TRBD1; J gene: TRBJ2-2
CDR3 DNA: TGCAGTGTTTCCCCGACAGCAGGAAACACCATATATTTT; CDR3 protein: CSVSPTAGNTIYF; V gene: TRBV20-1; clone size: few; D gene: NA; J gene: TRBJ1-3
CDR3 DNA: TGTGCCACCAGTGATAAATACGAGCAGTACTTC; CDR3 protein: CATSDKYEQYF; V gene: TRBV24-1; clone size: few; D gene: NA; J gene: TRBJ2-7
CDR3 DNA: TGTGCCAGCAGCTTAGGGACGGCCTCCTACAATGAGCAGTTCTTC; CDR3 protein: CASSLGTASYNEQFF; V gene: TRBV7-9; clone size: many; D gene: NA; J gene: TRBJ2-1